The 24 T cell receptor beta chains below come from one sample, sequenced in a study of Ad26.COV2.S vaccination and SARS-CoV-2 variants. Here immunoSEQ multiplex PCR was the method, and the copy in TCRdb shows in-frame clones only, minus some. The table has fewer than 400,000 clones, approximately 86% seen once. The treatment is: some 19 received Ad26.COV2.S at low or high dose, single or two shots; about five received placebo; per-sample allocation not given. The investigators took samples on day 63 after the first vaccine or placebo injection. Here the sequenced sample was peripheral blood, taken in a trial of Ad26.COV2.S vaccine versus placebo. The receptor source for this set is a person between 18 and 65 years old who received the Ad26.COV2.S COVID-19 vaccine or a placebo.

This clone came up once. The chain uses TRBV6-5 and TRBJ2-1; possible D gene TRBD1, 6 bases. This CDR3 has 15 residues. V was pared by 8 bases and J by 1 base, with 15 bases between. Germline V lookup: CDR1 MNHEY, CDR2 SVGAGI. DNA of the CDR3: TGTGCCAGCGCCCAGGGGCCCCCTTCCTACAATGAGCAGTTCTTC. Translating gives CASAQGPPSYNEQFF.

V and J are TRBV2 and TRBJ2-5; perhaps D is TRBD1 or TRBD2 (6 bases each). The V gene's germline CDR1 is SNHLY and CDR2 FYNNEI. V was pared by 6 bases and J by 5 bases, with 16 bases between. The CDR3 has 14 residues. CDR3 sequence (DNA): TGTGCCAGCAGACCGGGGGCAGGGGTGGAGACCCAGTACTTC. It is translated as CASRPGAGVETQYF.

The chain combines TRBV21-1 with TRBJ2-2; the DNA was not used to check the table's D call, TRBD1. TRBV21-1 constitutes a pseudogene. This CDR3 is built from 15 residues. CDR3: CASSKAKGVAGELFF. The CDR3 bases are TGTGCCAGCAGCAAAGCAAAGGGGGTAGCCGGGGAGCTGTTTTTT.

This clone was observed once. This chain connects TRBV11-2 to TRBJ2-7, with D tentatively TRBD1 (6 bases). V was trimmed by 3 bases and J by 3 bases, leaving 15 bases between them. The CDR3 is 15 residues long. Germline V gene data show CDR1 as SGHAT and CDR2 as FQNNGV. The DNA of the CDR3 is TGTGCCAGCAGCTTTTTCACAGGGTTTGGCTACGAGCAGTACTTC. Translated, it gives CASSFFTGFGYEQYF.

This chain connects TRBV10-3 to TRBJ1-2; D remains unclear. The V gene lost 2 bases and the J gene lost 0 bases, with 7 bases spanning the gap. CDR1 ENHRY and CDR2 SYGVKD come from the germline V gene. The CDR3 is 14 residues long. This CDR3 is CAISEGIANYGYTF. CDR3 bases: TGTGCCATCAGTGAGGGGATAGCTAACTATGGCTACACCTTC.

The J gene is TRBJ2-7, the V gene TRBV6-5; no clear D gene. The V and J ends lost 0 bases and 6 bases respectively, with 6 bases between them. Germline V gene lookup returns CDR1 MNHEY and CDR2 SVGAGI. The CDR3 runs to 12 residues. The CDR3 region is CASSYSESEQYF. In nucleotides, the CDR3 is TGTGCCAGCAGTTACTCTGAGTCCGAGCAGTACTTC.

About this clone itself: The sample has other DNA sequences that encode this CDR3 too. J is TRBJ1-2 and V is TRBV19; no definite D call. Between the trimmed V and J ends, which lost 5 bases and 6 bases, there was a span of 7 bases. CDR1 is LNHDA and CDR2 is SQIVND in the germline V gene (reference sequence). The length of the CDR3 is 11 residues. DNA of the CDR3: TGTGCCAGTAGTCAAGGAGATGGCTACACCTTC. This encodes CASSQGDGYTF. Together with reference TRBV19 and TRBJ1-2, the CDR3 gives the full variable domain: DGGITQSPKYLFRKEGQNVTLSCEQNLNHDAMYWYRQDPGQGLRLIYYSQIVNDFQKGDIAEGYSVSREKKESFPLTVTSAQKNPTAFYLCASSQGDGYTFGSGTRLTVV.

The genes are TRBV5-1 and TRBJ2-1; perhaps TRBD1 as D (5 bases). Germline values: CDR1 SGHRS, CDR2 YFSETQ. The CDR3 consists of 11 residues. Trimming took off 7 bases at V and 7 bases at J, with 9 bases between the two ends. The CDR3 DNA sequence: TGCGCCAGCCAGGGTTGGAATGAGCAGTTCTTC. As protein: CASQGWNEQFF.

This chain links TRBV7-9 with TRBJ2-5; D possibly corresponds to TRBD2 (5 bases). Germline CDR1 and CDR2: SEHNR and FQNEAQ (reference sequence). V was cut by 5 bases and J by 6 bases, with 16 bases left in between. The CDR3 runs to 14 residues. CDR3 sequence (DNA): TGTGCCAGCAGCCCCCTCGGGGTTTTGAAGACCCAGTACTTC. This sequence encodes CASSPLGVLKTQYF.

The chain recombines TRBV27 with TRBJ2-1; TRBD2 matches 8 bases. With V trimmed by 3 bases and J by 8 bases, 9 bases remained unmatched. CDR1 MNHEY and CDR2 SMNVEV come from the germline V gene (reference sequence). The CDR3 runs to 15 residues. This chain's CDR3 is CASSFFSGEGYEQFF. CDR3 in DNA: TGTGCCAGCAGTTTTTTTAGCGGGGAAGGCTATGAGCAGTTCTTC.

J is TRBJ2-1 and V is TRBV6-2 or TRBV6-3; D gene unclear. Trimming left V 5 bases short and J 0 bases short, with 5 bases between. The CDR3 length is 13 residues. Germline CDR1 MNHEY, CDR2 SVGEGT. CDR3 sequence: CASSPSSYNEQFF. The CDR3, as DNA: TGTGCCAGCAGTCCCAGCTCCTACAATGAGCAGTTCTTC.

This rearrangement joins TRBV7-9 to TRBJ2-1, with 9 bases aligning to TRBD1. V trimming: 5 bases; J trimming: 0 bases; junction bases outside the gene matches: 5. The CDR3 contains 16 residues. Germline V lookup: CDR1 SEHNR, CDR2 FQNEAQ (reference sequence). The CDR3 coding sequence is TGTGCCAGCAGCCACCGGGACAGGGTCTCCTACAATGAGCAGTTCTTC. It specifies CASSHRDRVSYNEQFF.

This chain connects TRBV30 to TRBJ1-4; TRBD1 agrees at 8 bases. The V segment lost 4 bases and the J segment 5 bases; nucleotides outside the gene matches: 3. In germline, CDR1 is GTSNPN, CDR2 SVGIG (reference sequence). CDR3 size: 13 residues. The CDR3: CAWTGTGNEKLFF. CDR3 sequence (DNA): TGTGCCTGGACCGGGACAGGAAATGAAAAACTGTTTTTT.

This chain uses TRBV27 with TRBJ1-2; D is uncertain. The V end lost 0 bases, the J end lost 7 bases, and 12 bases lay between the germline ends. CDR1 MNHEY and CDR2 SMNVEV come from the germline V gene (reference sequence). This CDR3 contains 14 residues. The CDR3: CASSLSYGMSGYTF. DNA of the CDR3: TGTGCCAGCAGTTTATCGTACGGGATGAGTGGCTACACCTTC.

V is TRBV12-3 or TRBV12-4 and J is TRBJ1-3; D remains unclear. V shed 9 bases and J shed 0 bases, with 6 bases lying between them. This CDR3 region has 12 residues. CDR3 residues: CASQDSGNTIYF. In DNA form, the CDR3 reads TGTGCCAGTCAGGACTCTGGAAACACCATATATTTT.

The chain is built from TRBV27 and TRBJ2-3; 7 nucleotides line up with TRBD2. CDR3 length: 16 residues. V lost 10 bases to trimming and J lost 2 bases; unmatched junction nucleotides: 15. Looked up from germline, CDR1 is MNHEY and CDR2 is SMNVEV (reference sequence). CDR3 in amino acids: CATSPGLADPTDTQYF. The CDR3 nucleotides read TGTGCCACTTCACCCGGGCTAGCGGATCCCACAGATACGCAGTATTTT.

The V and J genes are TRBV5-5 and TRBJ1-2; D not certain. Trimming pared 4 bases from V and 2 bases from J, leaving 15 bases between. In germline, CDR1 is SGHKS, CDR2 YYEKEE (reference sequence). The CDR3 sequence is 15 residues long. The CDR3 DNA is TGTGCCAGCAGCCTTGTCGGCCAGTCCAACTATGGCTACACCTTC. Translated, it gives CASSLVGQSNYGYTF. Combining the CDR3 with reference TRBV5-5 and TRBJ1-2 gives the whole variable domain DAGVTQSPTHLIKTRGQQVTLRCSPISGHKSVSWYQQVLGQGPQFIFQYYEKEERGRGNFPDRFSARQFPNYSSELNVNALLLGDSALYLCASSLVGQSNYGYTFGSGTRLTVV.

J is TRBJ1-2 and V is TRBV6-5; D is undetermined. Trimming removed 7 bases from V and 4 bases from J, with 16 bases in between. Germline CDR1 is MNHEY and CDR2 is SVGAGI. CDR3 length: 14 residues. For the CDR3, the DNA is TGTGCCAGCACCCCTCCGGAGGGATCCTATGGCTACACCTTC. It encodes CASTPPEGSYGYTF.

The chain carries TRBV14 and TRBJ1-1; D gene ambiguous. V dropped 0 bases and J dropped 0 bases, with 8 bases sitting between them. The CDR3 spans 15 residues. Germline CDR1 is SGHDN and CDR2 is FVKESK. The CDR3, as DNA: TGTGCCAGCAGCCAAGATGACCCCATGAACACTGAAGCTTTCTTT. Translating gives CASSQDDPMNTEAFF.

This chain links TRBV6-5 with TRBJ1-2; D might be TRBD1 (5 bases). The germline V gene encodes CDR1 MNHEY and CDR2 SVGAGI. V gave up 2 bases and J gave up 4 bases, with 14 bases separating them. The CDR3 contains 15 residues. This CDR3 is CASSYKDSLFYGYTF. The CDR3 bases are TGTGCCAGCAGTTACAAAGACAGCCTTTTCTATGGCTACACCTTC.

The chain is built from TRBV2 and TRBJ2-5, with a tentative D call TRBD2 (5 bases). The germline V and J ends were trimmed by 7 bases and 3 bases, with 12 bases remaining between them. This CDR3 has 13 amino acids. Germline V gene data show CDR1 as SNHLY and CDR2 as FYNNEI. The CDR3 region is CASIRGDKETQYF. CDR3 nucleotide sequence: TGTGCCAGCATTCGGGGAGATAAAGAGACCCAGTACTTC.

Only a few counts were recorded for this clone. The V call is TRBV2, the J call TRBJ2-7, with 10 bases matching TRBD1. Germline-derived CDR1 and CDR2 are SNHLY and FYNNEI. The J segment lost 6 bases and the V segment lost 5 bases, leaving 7 bases of the junction unmatched. CDR3 size: 14 residues. The CDR3 sequence is CASSRDRGLSEQYF. DNA of the CDR3: TGTGCCAGCAGTCGCGACAGGGGGCTCTCCGAGCAGTACTTC.

The chain carries TRBV7-8 and TRBJ2-3, with 8 bases that match TRBD2. The CDR3 is made up of 18 amino acids. V shed 6 bases and J 2 bases; nucleotides not matched to a gene: 16. CDR1 SGHVS and CDR2 FQNEAQ come from the germline V gene. The CDR3 region is CASRPMGGGGPLTDTQYF. CDR3 sequence (DNA): TGTGCCAGCAGACCGATGGGTGGCGGGGGGCCACTCACAGATACGCAGTATTTT.

The CDR3 DNA reads TGTGCCAGCAGTCTCCGGCCAGAAGGCTCCTACGAGCAGTACTTC. Its translation is CASSLRPEGSYEQYF. The chain links TRBV6-5 to TRBJ2-7; D is uncertain. The CDR3 loop spans 15 amino acids. Trimming removed 5 bases at V and 0 bases at J, with 14 bases between. The germline V gene has CDR1 MNHEY and CDR2 SVGAGI.